The present T cell receptor beta chain was sequenced within a study of cytomegalovirus exposure and HLA in healthy donors. Study background: Both the roughly 120 validation repertoires and the roughly 640 first-cohort repertoires used the same platform, as reported by a later analysis.

Whole-study results and caveats: A subsequent analysis found that TCR clusters from the first cohort also tended to co-occur in the roughly 120 validation repertoires, with approximately 95% of cluster scores above 0. Reportedly, cytomegalovirus status was diagnosed with high sensitivity and specificity.

With respect to this clone: The antigen remains undetermined.

The table came from immunoSEQ multiplex PCR; TCRdb's copy has only in-frame clones and leaves some out. The sample carries some 73,000 clones, over 85% recorded once. The V end was cut by 3 bases, the J end by 1 base, with 11 bases between. Germline V lookup: CDR1 KGHSH, CDR2 LQKENI. CDR3 size: 15 residues. The donors were in the approximately 120-subject validation cohort; that cohort was separate from the roughly 730-subject first cohort. V usage is TRBV18 and J usage is TRBJ2-3; D is perhaps TRBD2 (5 bases). The receptor's source is a woman aged 18-35 years in good health and CMV-seropositive. Material for sequencing was PBMCs. DNA for the CDR3: TGTGCCAGCTCACCTACCGCCGGGGGCACAGATACGCAGTATTTT. It codes for CASSPTAGGTDTQYF.